This section outlines one T cell receptor (beta chain) sequence together with its context. What it recognizes is unknown. This same CDR3 is encoded by further DNA sequences in the sample. This specimen belongs to a study of PD-1 blockade in classical Hodgkin lymphoma. Findings of the study overall: The study found that TCR diversity rose significantly by C4D1 in CD4+ but not CD8+ cells.

Every one of the patients relapsed after autologous stem cell transplantation (brentuximab vedotin exposure was variable). Complete response, partial response or progressive disease was each patient's best response. CDR1 SGHRS and CDR2 YFSETQ come from the germline V gene. Trimming stripped 0 bases from V and 4 bases from J, with 10 bases between. There are 14 residues in the CDR3. Repertoires were generated with immunoSEQ multiplex PCR, while TCRdb's copy carries only in-frame clones and drops some. The table includes under 100,000 clones, over 80% detected once. This specimen was peripheral blood mononuclear cells (PBMCs), taken at baseline. The chain recombines TRBV5-1 with TRBJ2-5; maybe TRBD1 (6 bases). This TCR was sampled from a human donor with classical Hodgkin lymphoma. CDR3 bases: TGCGCCAGCAGCTTGGTGGCAGGGGCAGAGACCCAGTACTTC. It is translated as CASSLVAGAETQYF.